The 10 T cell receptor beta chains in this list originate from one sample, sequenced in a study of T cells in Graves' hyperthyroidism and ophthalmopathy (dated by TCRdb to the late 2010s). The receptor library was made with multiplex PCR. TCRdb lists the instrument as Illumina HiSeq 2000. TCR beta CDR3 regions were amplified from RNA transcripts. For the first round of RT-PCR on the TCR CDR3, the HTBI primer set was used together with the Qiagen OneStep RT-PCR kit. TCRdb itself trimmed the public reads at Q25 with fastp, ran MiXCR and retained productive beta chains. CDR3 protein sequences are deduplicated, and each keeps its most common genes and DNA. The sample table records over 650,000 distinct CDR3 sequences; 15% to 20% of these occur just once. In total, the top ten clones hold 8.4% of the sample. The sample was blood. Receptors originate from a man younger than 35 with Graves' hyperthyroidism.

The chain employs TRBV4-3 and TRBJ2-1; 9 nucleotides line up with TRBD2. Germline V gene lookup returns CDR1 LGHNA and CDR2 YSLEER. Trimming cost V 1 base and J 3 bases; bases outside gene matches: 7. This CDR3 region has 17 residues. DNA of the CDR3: TGCGCCAGCAGCCAAGCGAGAGCGGGAGGTCTCTACAATGAGCAGTTCTTC. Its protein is CASSQARAGGLYNEQFF.

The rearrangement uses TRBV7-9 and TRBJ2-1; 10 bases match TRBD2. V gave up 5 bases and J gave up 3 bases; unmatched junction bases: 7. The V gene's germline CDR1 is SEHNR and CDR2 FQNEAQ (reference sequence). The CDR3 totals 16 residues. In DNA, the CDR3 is TGTGCCAGCAGCAAAAAGAGCGGGAGGGTCTACAATGAGCAGTTCTTC. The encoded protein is CASSKKSGRVYNEQFF.

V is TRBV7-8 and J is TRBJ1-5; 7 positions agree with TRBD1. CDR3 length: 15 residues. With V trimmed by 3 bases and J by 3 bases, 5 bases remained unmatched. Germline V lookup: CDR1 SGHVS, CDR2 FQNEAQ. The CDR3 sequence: CASSLDRQPNQPQHF. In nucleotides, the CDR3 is TGTGCCAGCAGCTTGGACAGGCAACCCAATCAGCCCCAGCATTTT. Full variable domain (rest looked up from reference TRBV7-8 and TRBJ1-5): GAGVSQSPRYKVAKRGQDVALRCDPISGHVSLFWYQQALGQGPEFLTYFQNEAQLDKSGLPSDRFFAERPEGSVSTLKIQRTQQEDSAVYLCASSLDRQPNQPQHFGDGTRLSIL.

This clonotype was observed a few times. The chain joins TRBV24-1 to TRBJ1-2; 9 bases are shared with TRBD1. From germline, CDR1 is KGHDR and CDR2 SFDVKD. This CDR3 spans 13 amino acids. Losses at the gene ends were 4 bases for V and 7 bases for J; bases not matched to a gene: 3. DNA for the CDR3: TGTGCCACCAGTGACCCACAGGGGGCTGGCTACACCTTC. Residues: CATSDPQGAGYTF.

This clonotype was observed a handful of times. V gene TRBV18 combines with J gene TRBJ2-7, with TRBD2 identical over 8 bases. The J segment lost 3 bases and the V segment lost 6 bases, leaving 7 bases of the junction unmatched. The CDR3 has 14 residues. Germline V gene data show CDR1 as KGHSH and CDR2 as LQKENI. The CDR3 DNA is TGTGCCAGCTCGGCGGAGGGACTAGGCTACGAGCAGTACTTC. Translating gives CASSAEGLGYEQYF.

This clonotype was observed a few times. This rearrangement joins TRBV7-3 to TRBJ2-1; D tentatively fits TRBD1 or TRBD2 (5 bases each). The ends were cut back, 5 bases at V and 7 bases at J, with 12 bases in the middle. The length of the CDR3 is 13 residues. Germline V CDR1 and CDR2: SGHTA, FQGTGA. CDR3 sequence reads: CASSPGPRNEQFF. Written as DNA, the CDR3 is TGTGCCAGCAGCCCGGGACCCCGAAATGAGCAGTTCTTC.

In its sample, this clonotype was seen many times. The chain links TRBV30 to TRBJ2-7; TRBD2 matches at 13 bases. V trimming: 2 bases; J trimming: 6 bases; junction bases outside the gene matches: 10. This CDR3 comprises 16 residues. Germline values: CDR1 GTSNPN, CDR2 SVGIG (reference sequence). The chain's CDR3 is CAWSSGLAGVLGEQYF. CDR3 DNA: TGTGCCTGGAGTTCCGGACTAGCGGGAGTGCTCGGCGAGCAGTACTTC.

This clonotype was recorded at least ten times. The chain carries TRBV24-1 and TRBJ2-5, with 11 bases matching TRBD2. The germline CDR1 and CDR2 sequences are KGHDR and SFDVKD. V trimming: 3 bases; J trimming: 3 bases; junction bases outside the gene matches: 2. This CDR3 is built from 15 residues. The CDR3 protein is CATSDALAGEETQYF. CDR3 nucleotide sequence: TGTGCCACCAGTGATGCACTAGCGGGAGAAGAGACCCAGTACTTC.

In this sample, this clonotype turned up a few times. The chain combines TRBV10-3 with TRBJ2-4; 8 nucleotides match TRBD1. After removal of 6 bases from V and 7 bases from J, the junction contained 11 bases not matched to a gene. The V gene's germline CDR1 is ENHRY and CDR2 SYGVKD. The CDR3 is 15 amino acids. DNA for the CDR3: TGTGCCATCAGCGGGGCAGGGGGCGCGCGTAACATTCAGTACTTC. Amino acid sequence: CAISGAGGARNIQYF.

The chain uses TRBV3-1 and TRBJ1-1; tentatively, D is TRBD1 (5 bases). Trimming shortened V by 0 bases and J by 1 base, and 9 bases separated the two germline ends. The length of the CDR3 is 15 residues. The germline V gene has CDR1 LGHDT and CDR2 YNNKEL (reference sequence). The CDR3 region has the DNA TGTGCCAGCAGCCAAGACGGGAGGGGGAACACTGAAGCTTTCTTT. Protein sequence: CASSQDGRGNTEAFF.